This T cell receptor (beta chain) was found in a study of blood T cell repertoires in COVID-19 (dated by TCRdb to 2020 to 2022). Context from the whole study: The collaborator samples originated in the United States, Italy and Spain and spanned the acute and convalescent phases of COVID-19. The material from the prospective study consisted of cDNA or gDNA derived from T cells, B-cell-depleted T cells, or PBMCs. Subjects who had been exposed to COVID-19, were actively infected with it, or had recovered from it provided the deeply sampled blood TCRbeta repertoires that made up the dataset. A freely available public database, intended as a resource for researchers studying the immune response to SARS-CoV-2, is where the repertoires were released. The samples were drawn from the first 160 participants of the ongoing ImmuneRACE study and from roughly 1,300 subjects provided by 6 global collaborators. Sample metadata almost always included a de-identified subject ID, COVID-19 status, age in years and sex. Where HLA class I and class II types were available, the types were taken from metadata supplied by the sample provider, not from assay-based typing. The study at large found these results: Clinical and demographic metadata were provided uncurated, with the amount varying by source and participant.

A word on this clone: This receptor's antigen is unknown. No base qualities exist here, and no much larger clone lies one base off it.

In Seattle, one collaborating source enrolled patients while the infection was active and tracked those patients longitudinally over the course of disease. Whole blood was collected in K2EDTA tubes by collaborating institutions according to the institutions' own protocols. For TCRbeta analysis, collaborators shipped samples as frozen whole blood, isolated PBMCs, or DNA extracted from either of those sample types. TCRbeta CDR3 regions were amplified from genomic DNA using the immunoSEQ Assay, a bias-controlled multiplex PCR. The paper's processing steps were these. Nucleated cell counts per sample were estimated from amplification of reference gene primers within the assay. To quantify the absolute abundance of each unique TCRbeta CDR3 rearrangement, sequence reads were collapsed and filtered. For each sample, productive Simpson clonality was calculated as the square root of Simpson's diversity index across productive rearrangements. Not all clones reach the TCRdb copy of this immuneACCESS table, which keeps in-frame sequences only. Checked studies attribute under half of the gap to unresolved V genes and leave the rest unexplained. Clone size and V and J calls were adopted from that table, with D and trimming inferred from the DNA. This sample gives 250,000 to 300,000 clones in total; approximately 89% of them show up just once. The ten biggest clones cover about 2% of the sample.

CDR1 and CDR2 (GTSNPN, SVGIG) derive from the germline V gene (reference sequence). V sheds 4 bases and J sheds 7 bases, leaving 8 bases between their ends. Reading from cysteine to phenylalanine, the CDR3 counts 11 amino acids. The entry retains the CDR3 DNA only, 33 bases that are in frame from base 1. This receptor was taken from a woman aged 25 to 39 with COVID-19, enrolled during active disease. The sequence joins TRBV30 to TRBJ2-1, with the D gene too uncertain to name. The sequencing sample was made of peripheral blood. Read as DNA, the sequence is TGTGCCTGGAAGGAGACGAATGAGCAGTTCTTC. This is translated as CAWKETNEQFF.